This T cell receptor (beta chain) stems from a study of blood T cell dynamics during melanoma immunotherapy. Study information: First-line therapy was either pembrolizumab or nivolumab with ipilimumab for metastatic melanoma.

Time point defined: week 3, after first cycle of checkpoint inhibitor. Sampling occurred pretreatment (T0) and at week 3 (W3), after cycle one of checkpoint blockade. TCRdb's copy holds only in-frame clones and misses some; the assay was immunoSEQ multiplex PCR. Of approximately 110 clones listed, approximately 90% were seen once; the top ten hold more than 12%. The CDR3 has 13 amino acids. Trimming took 9 bases from V and 0 from J, leaving 6 bases between them. Germline V gene lookup returns CDR1 ENHRY and CDR2 SYGVKD. The TCR comes from a human donor with melanoma. The sequencing here drew on cell-free DNA from blood, taken from a patient treated with checkpoint blockade. The chain has TRBV10-3 and TRBJ2-6; either TRBD1 or TRBD2 may supply D (5 bases each). The CDR3, as DNA: TGTGCCATGGGGGTCTCTGGGGCCAACGTCCTGACTTTC. It yields the protein CAMGVSGANVLTF.